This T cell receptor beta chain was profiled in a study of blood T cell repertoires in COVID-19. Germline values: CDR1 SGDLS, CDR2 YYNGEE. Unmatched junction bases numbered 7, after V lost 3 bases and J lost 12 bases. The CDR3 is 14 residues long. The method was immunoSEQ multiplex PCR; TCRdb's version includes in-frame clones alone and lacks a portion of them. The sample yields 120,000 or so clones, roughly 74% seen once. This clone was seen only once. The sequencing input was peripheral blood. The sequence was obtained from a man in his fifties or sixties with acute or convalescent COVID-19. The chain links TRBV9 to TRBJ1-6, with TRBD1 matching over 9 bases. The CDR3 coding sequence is TGTGCCAGCAGCGCCGGGACAGGGCTCCAACCCCTCCACTTT. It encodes CASSAGTGLQPLHF. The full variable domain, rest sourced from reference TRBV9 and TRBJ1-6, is DSGVTQTPKHLITATGQRVTLRCSPRSGDLSVYWYQQSLDQGLQFLIQYYNGEERAKGNILERFSAQQFPDLHSELNLSSLELGDSALYFCASSAGTGLQPLHFGNGTRLTVT.